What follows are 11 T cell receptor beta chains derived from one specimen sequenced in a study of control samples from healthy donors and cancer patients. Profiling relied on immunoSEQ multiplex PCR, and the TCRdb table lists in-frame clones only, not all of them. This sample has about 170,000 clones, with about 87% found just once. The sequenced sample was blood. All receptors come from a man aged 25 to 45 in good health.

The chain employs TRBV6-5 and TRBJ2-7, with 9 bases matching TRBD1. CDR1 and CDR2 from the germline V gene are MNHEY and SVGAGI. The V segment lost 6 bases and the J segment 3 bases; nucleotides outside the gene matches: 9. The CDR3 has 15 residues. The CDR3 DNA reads TGTGCCAGCAGGGGGGGACAGGGAGGGGACTACGAGCAGTACTTC. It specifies CASRGGQGGDYEQYF.

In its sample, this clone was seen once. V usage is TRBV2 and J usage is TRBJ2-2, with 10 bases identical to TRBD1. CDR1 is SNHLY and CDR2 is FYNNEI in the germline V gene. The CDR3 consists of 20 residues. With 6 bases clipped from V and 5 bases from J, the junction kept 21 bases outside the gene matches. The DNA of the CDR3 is TGTGCCAGCAGCCCCCTAATTCGAAGCGACAGGGGGCGTTTTACCGGGGAGCTGTTTTTT. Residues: CASSPLIRSDRGRFTGELFF. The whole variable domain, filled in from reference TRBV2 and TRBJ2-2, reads EPEVTQTPSHQVTQMGQEVILRCVPISNHLYFYWYRQILGQKVEFLVSFYNNEISEKSEIFDDQFSVERPDGSNFTLKIRSTKLEDSAMYFCASSPLIRSDRGRFTGELFFGEGSRLTVL.

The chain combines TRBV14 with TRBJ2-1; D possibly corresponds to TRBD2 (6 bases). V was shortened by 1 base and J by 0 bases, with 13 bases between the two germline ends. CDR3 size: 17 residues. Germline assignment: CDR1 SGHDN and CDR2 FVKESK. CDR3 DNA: TGTGCCAGCAGCCAAGCCGCTGGAGGGCCCTCCTACAATGAGCAGTTCTTC. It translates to CASSQAAGGPSYNEQFF.

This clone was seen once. The CDR3 region is CASSSSRGNSPLHF. The CDR3 DNA follows: TGTGCCAGCAGCTCCAGTAGGGGAAATTCACCCCTCCACTTT. J is TRBJ1-6 and V is TRBV5-4; possible D gene TRBD1, 5 bases. With 3 bases removed from V and 7 bases from J, the gap between germline ends came to 11 bases. CDR3 length: 14 amino acids. Germline-derived CDR1 and CDR2 are SGHNT and YYREEE (reference sequence).

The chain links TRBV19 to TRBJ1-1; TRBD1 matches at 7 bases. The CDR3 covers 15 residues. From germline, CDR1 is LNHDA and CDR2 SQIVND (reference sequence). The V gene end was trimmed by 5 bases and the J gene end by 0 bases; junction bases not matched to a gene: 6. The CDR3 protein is CASSHRGRLNTEAFF. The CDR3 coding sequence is TGTGCCAGTAGTCACAGGGGCCGATTGAACACTGAAGCTTTCTTT.

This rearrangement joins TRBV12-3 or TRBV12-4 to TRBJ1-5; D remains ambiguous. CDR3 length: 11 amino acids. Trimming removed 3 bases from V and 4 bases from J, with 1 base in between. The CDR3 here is CASSFNQPQHF. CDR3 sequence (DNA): TGTGCCAGCAGTTTTAATCAGCCCCAGCATTTT.

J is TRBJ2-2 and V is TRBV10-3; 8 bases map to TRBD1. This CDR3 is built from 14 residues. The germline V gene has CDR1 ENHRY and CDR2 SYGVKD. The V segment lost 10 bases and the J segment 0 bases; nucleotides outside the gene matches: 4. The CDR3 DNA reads TGTGCCAGTGGACAGGGAGCGAACACCGGGGAGCTGTTTTTT. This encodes CASGQGANTGELFF.

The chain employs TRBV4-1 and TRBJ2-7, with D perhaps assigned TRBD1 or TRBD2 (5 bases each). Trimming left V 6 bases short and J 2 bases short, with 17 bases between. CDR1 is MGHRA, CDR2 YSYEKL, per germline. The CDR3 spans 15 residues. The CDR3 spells CASSPLGTTTYEQYF. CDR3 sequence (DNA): TGCGCCAGCAGTCCTTTAGGGACCACCACCTACGAGCAGTACTTC.

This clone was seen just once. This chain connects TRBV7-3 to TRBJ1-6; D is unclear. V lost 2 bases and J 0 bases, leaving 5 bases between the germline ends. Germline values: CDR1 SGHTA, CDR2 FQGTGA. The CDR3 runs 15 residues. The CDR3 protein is CASSLLGSYNSPLHF. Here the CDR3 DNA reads TGTGCCAGCAGCTTATTGGGCTCCTATAATTCACCCCTCCACTTT.

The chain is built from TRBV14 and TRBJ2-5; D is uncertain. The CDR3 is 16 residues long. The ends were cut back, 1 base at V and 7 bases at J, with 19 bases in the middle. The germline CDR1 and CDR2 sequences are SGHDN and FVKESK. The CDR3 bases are TGTGCCAGCAGCCAAGCTTTTGTTGGCGGATTGGGGACCCAGTACTTC. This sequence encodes CASSQAFVGGLGTQYF.

CDR3 DNA: TGTGCCAGCAGGGCTCCCGGGACTACGAGTCACGAGCAGTACTTC. Translation gives CASRAPGTTSHEQYF. This sequence joins TRBV28 and TRBJ2-7, with 7 positions matching TRBD2. CDR1 MDHEN and CDR2 SYDVKM come from the germline V gene. After removal of 6 bases from V and 5 bases from J, the junction contained 13 bases not matched to a gene. The CDR3 extends over 15 amino acids. Drawing the rest from reference TRBV28 and TRBJ2-7, the complete variable domain is DVKVTQSSRYLVKRTGEKVFLECVQDMDHENMFWYRQDPGLGLRLIYFSYDVKMKEKGDIPEGYSVSREKKERFSLILESASTNQTSMYLCASRAPGTTSHEQYFGPGTRLTVT.